The present T cell receptor beta chain was sequenced within a study of glioma-infiltrating T cells after dendritic cell vaccination. Sample time point: after dendritic cell vaccination, including at tumor progression/relapse. Assay used: immunoSEQ multiplex PCR; TCRdb lists only in-frame clones, some missing. The sample holds about 65,000 clones, roughly 86% seen once. This clone was detected a few times. V shed 3 bases and J 6 bases; nucleotides not matched to a gene: 9. This CDR3 has 15 amino acids. Per the germline V gene, CDR1 is KGHSH and CDR2 is LQKENI. The chain combines TRBV18 with TRBJ1-2, with 8 bases fitting TRBD1. This clonotype was sampled from a human donor with glioblastoma. Sequencing was performed on blood, taken after dendritic cell vaccination. CDR3 DNA sequence: TGTGCCAGCTCACCCCCCGCAGGGGGCGCAGATGGCTACACCTTC. Translating gives CASSPPAGGADGYTF.